The rows below give T cell receptor beta chains drawn from one sample of a study of Graves' ophthalmopathy and Graves' hyperthyroidism. TCRdb re-analysed the multiplex PCR reads in MiXCR, keeping a single row per CDR3 protein. The sample has around 600,000 distinct CDR3 sequences, 35% to 45% seen once. The sample was peripheral blood. These receptors were collected from an adult man with Graves' ophthalmopathy. Both conserved end residues are part of each CDR3. Each record gives: clone size, J gene, D gene, V gene, CDR3 protein, CDR3 DNA. A D gene is named only where the DNA matches it firmly. Clone sizes are given selectively: once, few, many, or a class where the clone is expanded.

clone_size: -
j_call: TRBJ2-5
d_call: -
v_call: TRBV29-1
cdr3_aa: CSTQQETQYF
cdr3_nt: TGCAGCACCCAACAAGAGACCCAGTACTTC

clone_size: -
j_call: TRBJ1-2
d_call: -
v_call: TRBV10-3
cdr3_aa: CAISYSQVSGYTF
cdr3_nt: TGTGCCATCAGTTATTCACAGGTCTCTGGCTACACCTTC

clone_size: -
j_call: TRBJ2-2
d_call: TRBD1
v_call: TRBV7-2
cdr3_aa: CASSTWGQGAVELFF
cdr3_nt: TGTGCCAGCAGCACGTGGGGACAGGGGGCTGTGGAGCTGTTTTTT

clone_size: -
j_call: TRBJ1-2
d_call: -
v_call: TRBV14
cdr3_aa: CASSHRDGPAGYTF
cdr3_nt: TGTGCCAGCAGCCACCGGGACGGGCCAGCTGGCTACACCTTC

clone_size: -
j_call: TRBJ2-3
d_call: -
v_call: TRBV19
cdr3_aa: CASSTGLGTDTQYF
cdr3_nt: TGTGCCAGTAGTACGGGACTTGGCACAGATACGCAGTATTTT

clone_size: -
j_call: TRBJ2-7
d_call: -
v_call: TRBV7-9
cdr3_aa: CASSQDWGSSYEQYF
cdr3_nt: TGCGCCAGCAGCCAAGATTGGGGTAGCTCCTACGAGCAGTACTTC

clone_size: -
j_call: TRBJ2-5
d_call: TRBD2
v_call: TRBV19
cdr3_aa: CASSIDVAGGKETQYF
cdr3_nt: TGTGCCAGTAGTATAGATGTAGCGGGAGGGAAAGAGACCCAGTACTTC

clone_size: many
j_call: TRBJ2-2
d_call: TRBD2
v_call: TRBV7-7
cdr3_aa: CASSPAGGRSGELFF
cdr3_nt: TGTGCTAGCAGCCCAGCGGGGGGGCGATCCGGGGAGCTGTTTTTT

clone_size: many
j_call: TRBJ2-5
d_call: TRBD2
v_call: TRBV20-1
cdr3_aa: CSASPLAGIGETQYF
cdr3_nt: TGCAGTGCTAGCCCACTAGCGGGAATAGGAGAGACCCAGTACTTC

clone_size: -
j_call: TRBJ2-1
d_call: -
v_call: TRBV10-3
cdr3_aa: CASRSTGRENEQFF
cdr3_nt: TGTGCCAGCAGATCCACAGGGCGGGAGAATGAGCAGTTCTTC

clone_size: many
j_call: TRBJ1-6
d_call: TRBD1
v_call: TRBV7-8
cdr3_aa: CASRIDRGSLNSPLHF
cdr3_nt: TGTGCCAGCAGAATCGACAGGGGGTCACTGAATTCACCCCTCCACTTT

clone_size: few
j_call: TRBJ2-7
d_call: TRBD2
v_call: TRBV7-2
cdr3_aa: CASSQGQEAGALYEQYF
cdr3_nt: TGTGCCAGCAGCCAAGGCCAGGAGGCGGGAGCTCTATACGAGCAGTACTTC

clone_size: many
j_call: TRBJ1-2
d_call: TRBD1
v_call: TRBV29-1
cdr3_aa: CSVPDRAGGYTF
cdr3_nt: TGCAGCGTACCAGACAGGGCTGGCGGCTACACCTTC

clone_size: -
j_call: TRBJ2-7
d_call: -
v_call: TRBV28
cdr3_aa: CASTQNYEQYF
cdr3_nt: TGTGCCAGCACCCAGAACTACGAGCAGTACTTC

clone_size: many
j_call: TRBJ1-4
d_call: -
v_call: TRBV12-3/TRBV12-4
cdr3_aa: CASSFGGWQKLFF
cdr3_nt: TGTGCCAGCAGTTTTGGGGGGTGGCAAAAACTGTTTTTT

clone_size: -
j_call: TRBJ2-7
d_call: -
v_call: TRBV20-1
cdr3_aa: CSARDTGPYEQYF
cdr3_nt: TGCAGTGCTAGAGATACGGGACCCTACGAGCAGTACTTC

clone_size: -
j_call: TRBJ1-2
d_call: -
v_call: TRBV5-5
cdr3_aa: CASSVNGADYGYTF
cdr3_nt: TGTGCCAGCAGCGTTAACGGGGCTGACTATGGCTACACCTTC

clone_size: few
j_call: TRBJ2-2
d_call: -
v_call: TRBV7-3
cdr3_aa: CASSLNAGGGELFF
cdr3_nt: TGTGCCAGCAGCTTAAATGCTGGGGGTGGCGAGCTGTTTTTT

clone_size: once
j_call: TRBJ2-3
d_call: TRBD2
v_call: TRBV25-1
cdr3_aa: CATSAHLAAGDTQYF
cdr3_nt: TGTGCCACCAGTGCTCATCTAGCGGCGGGAGATACGCAGTATTTT

clone_size: many
j_call: TRBJ1-2
d_call: -
v_call: TRBV5-6
cdr3_aa: CASSLVPLYGYTF
cdr3_nt: TGTGCCAGCAGCTTGGTGCCCCTCTATGGCTACACCTTC

clone_size: -
j_call: TRBJ1-2
d_call: TRBD1
v_call: TRBV29-1
cdr3_aa: CSVEEGQKSKSDYGYTF
cdr3_nt: TGCAGCGTTGAAGAGGGACAGAAATCAAAATCGGACTATGGCTACACCTTC

clone_size: -
j_call: TRBJ1-3
d_call: -
v_call: TRBV25-1
cdr3_aa: CASSAGAVYF
cdr3_nt: TGTGCCAGCAGTGCGGGGGCGGTATATTTT

clone_size: -
j_call: TRBJ2-5
d_call: TRBD1
v_call: TRBV7-9
cdr3_aa: CASSSVWTGLETQYF
cdr3_nt: TGTGCCAGCAGCTCCGTTTGGACAGGGTTAGAGACCCAGTACTTC

clone_size: once
j_call: TRBJ2-5
d_call: -
v_call: TRBV10-3
cdr3_aa: CASRCTGGETQYF
cdr3_nt: TGTGCCAGCAGATGTACTGGGGGGGAGACCCAGTACTTC

clone_size: many
j_call: TRBJ1-5
d_call: TRBD1
v_call: TRBV19
cdr3_aa: CASTLTGGTVQPQHF
cdr3_nt: TGTGCCAGTACCCTAACAGGGGGAACTGTACAGCCCCAGCATTTT

clone_size: -
j_call: TRBJ1-4
d_call: TRBD1
v_call: TRBV7-9
cdr3_aa: CASSFFGTGIGEKLFF
cdr3_nt: TGTGCCAGCAGCTTTTTTGGGACAGGGATCGGTGAAAAACTGTTTTTT

clone_size: many
j_call: TRBJ1-2
d_call: -
v_call: TRBV11-2
cdr3_aa: CASSSPRDYGYTF
cdr3_nt: TGTGCCAGCAGCTCCCCGCGGGACTATGGCTACACCTTC

clone_size: few
j_call: TRBJ1-1
d_call: -
v_call: TRBV10-3
cdr3_aa: CASHKQGGQTEAFF
cdr3_nt: TGTGCCAGTCATAAACAGGGAGGACAGACTGAAGCTTTCTTT

clone_size: -
j_call: TRBJ2-2
d_call: TRBD1
v_call: TRBV9
cdr3_aa: CASTPGTGGLNTGELFF
cdr3_nt: TGTGCCAGTACACCCGGGACAGGGGGATTGAACACCGGGGAGCTGTTTTTT

clone_size: -
j_call: TRBJ2-7
d_call: TRBD1
v_call: TRBV7-9
cdr3_aa: CASSQDRGPFYEQYF
cdr3_nt: TGTGCCAGCAGCCAAGACAGGGGGCCCTTCTACGAGCAGTACTTC

clone_size: few
j_call: TRBJ1-5
d_call: -
v_call: TRBV15
cdr3_aa: CATSREGGGRELGRNQPQHF
cdr3_nt: TGTGCCACCAGCAGAGAAGGGGGGGGAAGGGAACTTGGTAGGAATCAGCCCCAGCATTTT

clone_size: -
j_call: TRBJ2-3
d_call: -
v_call: TRBV9
cdr3_aa: CASRQTSTDTQYF
cdr3_nt: TGTGCCAGCAGACAAACTAGCACAGATACGCAGTATTTT